This paragraph reports one T cell receptor (beta chain). Its antigen is not known. These data come from a study of cytomegalovirus exposure and HLA in healthy donors. The study sampled nominally healthy donors, though unrecorded immune exposures were likely. Overall study results and limits: Cytomegalovirus status, reportedly, was diagnosed with high specificity and sensitivity by the classifier. Later analysis showed most CMV-associated TCR beta chains appearing HLA-restricted. The authors excluded some V segments, including TRBV6-2 and TRBV6-3, as indistinguishable.

PCR employed 60 Vbeta and 13 Jbeta primers. Assay: immunoSEQ multiplex PCR; the TCRdb copy retains only in-frame clones and omits some. The sample contains roughly 200,000 clones, over 75% of which appear only once. The CDR3 spans 13 residues. V shed 2 bases and J 6 bases; nucleotides not matched to a gene: 0. The germline V gene encodes CDR1 KGHSH and CDR2 LQKENI. Sequencing input: PBMCs. This receptor was taken from a woman aged 45-65 years in good health and CMV-seronegative. The chain joins TRBV18 to TRBJ2-7, with 11 bases aligning to TRBD2. CDR3 loop: CASSPGLAGEQYF. Written as DNA, the CDR3 is TGTGCCAGCTCACCAGGACTAGCGGGCGAGCAGTACTTC.